These T cell receptor beta chains were read from a single sample in a study of T-cell reconstitution after alpha-beta-depleted transplantation in children. TCRdb redid the calling of the PCR reads with MiXCR, one entry per CDR3 protein. The sample lists about 370,000 distinct CDR3 sequences; roughly 20% were seen once. Specimen: PBMCs from the stem cell graft donor, collected from the stem cell graft. These TCRs come from a human donor who donated a stem cell graft to a child with acute myeloid leukemia. Both conserved end residues are part of each CDR3. The D gene is left open where the match is weak. Not all rows give a size; the values are once, few, many and, for expanded clones, a class.

abundance,v_gene,j_gene,d_gene,CDR3nt,CDR3aa
NA,TRBV20-1,TRBJ2-1,NA,TGCAGTGCAAGGACAGTATACAATGAGCAGTTCTTC,CSARTVYNEQFF
few,TRBV10-3,TRBJ2-2,TRBD2,TGTGCCATCAGTGAGCAGCGGGAGTCCACCGGGGAGCTGTTTTTT,CAISEQRESTGELFF
NA,TRBV15,TRBJ2-7,NA,TGTGCCACCAGCAGAGATGTGGGCCGGGAGCAGTACTTC,CATSRDVGREQYF
NA,TRBV6-1,TRBJ2-1,TRBD1,TGTGCCAGCAGTATATATACCATTACCCAGGGGGCAGGATACAATGAGCAGTTCTTC,CASSIYTITQGAGYNEQFF
many,TRBV29-1,TRBJ2-6,TRBD1,TGCAGCGCCTCCGGGACAGCCGACTCTGGGGCCAACGTCCTGACTTTC,CSASGTADSGANVLTF
many,TRBV29-1,TRBJ2-2,NA,TGCAGCGTCAGGGGTTCCGCGAACACCGGGGAGCTGTTTTTT,CSVRGSANTGELFF
many,TRBV5-1,TRBJ1-2,TRBD1,TGCGCCAGCAGGACAGGGGGACGCTATGGCTACACCTTC,CASRTGGRYGYTF
NA,TRBV4-1,TRBJ1-5,NA,TGCGCCAGCGGATCGCAGGGGAACCAGCCCCAGCATTTT,CASGSQGNQPQHF
NA,TRBV20-1,TRBJ2-2,TRBD2,TGCAGTGCCACCAGCGGGAGGGCCCTCACCGGGGAGCTGTTTTTT,CSATSGRALTGELFF
NA,TRBV28,TRBJ2-1,TRBD2,TGTGCCAGCAGTGGGACTAGCGGGAGGTGGTTGGATGAGCAGTTCTTC,CASSGTSGRWLDEQFF
NA,TRBV20-1,TRBJ2-1,NA,TGCAGTGTACAGCGCCGCAGCTCCTACAATGAGCAGTTCTTC,CSVQRRSSYNEQFF
once,TRBV5-1,TRBJ2-3,TRBD1,TGCGCCAGCAGCCAGGGACAGGGTGGGCCTACAGATACGCAGTATTTT,CASSQGQGGPTDTQYF
many,TRBV5-8,TRBJ2-3,TRBD2,TGTGCCAGCAGCCGGAGCGGGAGCCTCACAGATACGCAGTATTTT,CASSRSGSLTDTQYF
few,TRBV20-1,TRBJ2-7,NA,TGCAGTGCTAGAGATCGGTCATCGTCAGGTCTATGGGACGAGCAGTACTTC,CSARDRSSSGLWDEQYF
many,TRBV12-3/TRBV12-4,TRBJ2-1,TRBD2,TGTGCCAGCAGTCCCTTAGCGGGAGGGCCTTGGAATGAGCAGTTCTTC,CASSPLAGGPWNEQFF
many,TRBV6-1,TRBJ2-1,TRBD1,TGTGCCAGCAGGGAACAGGGGGCCACCTACAATGAGCAGTTCTTC,CASREQGATYNEQFF
many,TRBV24-1,TRBJ2-5,TRBD1,TGTGCCTCCGGGGACAGGGGTAGCGGGACCCAGTACTTC,CASGDRGSGTQYF
many,TRBV6-5,TRBJ1-4,TRBD1,TGTGCCAGCAGATTAGGGGGCAGCGAAAAACTGTTTTTT,CASRLGGSEKLFF
few,TRBV4-2,TRBJ2-4,TRBD1,TGTGCCAGCAGCCAAGATCGACAGGGGGAAGCCAAAAACATTCAGTACTTC,CASSQDRQGEAKNIQYF
many,TRBV20-1,TRBJ2-7,TRBD1,TGCAGTGCTGCCCCGGGACAGCACTACGAGCAGTACTTC,CSAAPGQHYEQYF
few,TRBV16,TRBJ2-1,NA,TGTGCCAGCAGCCACGGACGGCACAATGAGCAGTTCTTC,CASSHGRHNEQFF
NA,TRBV20-1,TRBJ2-7,TRBD1,TGCAGTGCTAGAGAAGTAGTAAGACAGGGGAGGAACGAGCAGTACTTC,CSAREVVRQGRNEQYF
NA,TRBV20-1,TRBJ2-1,TRBD2,TGCAGTGCTAGGGGCAAGCGGGGCCTGGCTTATGAGCAGTTCTTC,CSARGKRGLAYEQFF
many,TRBV4-2,TRBJ2-3,NA,TGTGCCAGCAGCCAACGACAGTTCACAGATACGCAGTATTTT,CASSQRQFTDTQYF
NA,TRBV20-1,TRBJ2-5,NA,TGCAGTGCTAGACCCACTAGTGAAGAGACCCAGTACTTC,CSARPTSEETQYF
few,TRBV5-1,TRBJ2-3,NA,TGCGTCAGCCGCTGGTCGACAACCTCCACAGATACGCAGTATTTT,CVSRWSTTSTDTQYF
many,TRBV24-1,TRBJ2-1,NA,TGTGCCACCAGTGATAACCGTGGCTATGAGCAGTTCTTC,CATSDNRGYEQFF
NA,TRBV5-1,TRBJ2-7,NA,TGCGCCAGCAGCCCCGGCCCATCGGGGGACGAGCAGTACTTC,CASSPGPSGDEQYF
NA,TRBV6-1,TRBJ2-7,NA,TGTGCCACCGACCCCCCAGGATCTCGGACCTACGAGCAGTACTTC,CATDPPGSRTYEQYF
NA,TRBV20-1,TRBJ2-5,NA,TGCAGTGCTGCATCGGGGGTTGGGGTAGAGACCCAGTACTTC,CSAASGVGVETQYF